The rows below give T cell receptor beta chains drawn from one sample of a study of T cell repertoires in ileal Crohn's disease. Sequencing used immunoSEQ multiplex PCR; TCRdb keeps in-frame clones, though not all of them. The table records under 8,500 clones, roughly 73% of them present only once. The sequencing input was ileal tissue. Receptors originate from an adult with Crohn's disease. The CDR3 runs from the conserved cysteine through the conserved F or W. Clone size, where shown, is once, few, many, or a class for clones that have expanded.

v_gene: TRBV9; j_gene: TRBJ1-4; abundance: NA; CDR3aa: CASSVGASGTGEKLFF
v_gene: TRBV4-1; j_gene: TRBJ1-1; abundance: few; CDR3aa: CASSQERGTEAFF
v_gene: TRBV2; j_gene: TRBJ1-1; abundance: NA; CDR3aa: CASQGDGTEAFF
v_gene: TRBV11-2; j_gene: TRBJ1-1; abundance: NA; CDR3aa: CASSTTGGRDTEAFF
v_gene: TRBV9; j_gene: TRBJ1-5; abundance: NA; CDR3aa: CASSVGGGGNQPQHF
v_gene: TRBV5-6; j_gene: TRBJ2-7; abundance: NA; CDR3aa: CASSLYGGGYEQYF
v_gene: TRBV7-2; j_gene: TRBJ1-5; abundance: NA; CDR3aa: CASSLADRRAQPQHF
v_gene: TRBV5-4; j_gene: TRBJ2-1; abundance: NA; CDR3aa: CASSLTSGNNEQFF
v_gene: TRBV19; j_gene: TRBJ2-5; abundance: NA; CDR3aa: CASSIQQGALETQYF
v_gene: TRBV27; j_gene: TRBJ2-1; abundance: NA; CDR3aa: CASSLLAGVPSSYNEQFF
v_gene: TRBV7-3; j_gene: TRBJ1-3; abundance: NA; CDR3aa: CASSFGQGNTIYF
v_gene: TRBV4-3; j_gene: TRBJ1-3; abundance: once; CDR3aa: CASSQERLISGNTIYF
v_gene: TRBV5-4; j_gene: TRBJ1-6; abundance: NA; CDR3aa: CASSLPGGLNSPLHF
v_gene: TRBV5-4; j_gene: TRBJ2-7; abundance: NA; CDR3aa: CASSSRDRGFGGYEQYF
v_gene: TRBV12-2; j_gene: TRBJ2-1; abundance: NA; CDR3aa: CASRLAQGLAHDEQFF
v_gene: TRBV21-1; j_gene: TRBJ1-5; abundance: NA; CDR3aa: CARNRFLTGNQPQHF
v_gene: TRBV5-4; j_gene: TRBJ1-6; abundance: NA; CDR3aa: CASSGQGMGLSPLHF